A selection of T cell receptor beta chains follows, all from one sample in a study of cytomegalovirus exposure and HLA in healthy donors. Assay used: immunoSEQ multiplex PCR; TCRdb lists only in-frame clones, some missing. Of approximately 270,000 clones listed, approximately 84% are singletons. The material sequenced was PBMCs. Receptors originate from a man between 18 and 35 years old in good health and CMV-seropositive. CDR3s include the opening cysteine and the closing phenylalanine or tryptophan. The D gene is left open where the match is weak. Some rows mark clone size as missing; the rest say once, few, many or name a class of expanded clone.

V	D	J	size	CDR3	DNA
TRBV19	TRBD1	TRBJ2-7	NA	CASSERTGSSYEQYF	TGTGCCAGTAGTGAGAGGACAGGGAGCTCCTACGAGCAGTACTTC
TRBV2	NA	TRBJ1-1	NA	CASTLGARDMVNTEAFF	TGTGCCAGCACCCTCGGGGCCAGGGATATGGTGAACACTGAAGCTTTCTTT
TRBV9	NA	TRBJ2-3	NA	CASSVSLEWTDTQYF	TGTGCCAGCAGCGTTTCCCTGGAGTGGACAGATACGCAGTATTTT
TRBV7-6	NA	TRBJ2-3	NA	CASSFPGASGTQYF	TGTGCCAGCAGCTTCCCCGGGGCCTCGGGTACGCAGTATTTT
TRBV19	NA	TRBJ2-5	NA	CASSWDTEETQYF	TGTGCCAGTAGTTGGGACACCGAAGAGACCCAGTACTTC
TRBV9	NA	TRBJ2-7	NA	CASSVGPRRDFAYEQYF	TGTGCCAGCAGCGTAGGGCCGAGGAGGGACTTCGCCTACGAGCAGTACTTC
TRBV27	TRBD1	TRBJ2-7	NA	CATGQGAFYEQYF	TGTGCCACGGGGCAGGGGGCGTTCTACGAGCAGTACTTC
TRBV6-1	TRBD2	TRBJ2-7	NA	CASSVSGTSAAYEQYF	TGTGCCAGCAGTGTCTCCGGGACTAGCGCAGCCTACGAGCAGTACTTC
TRBV5-1	NA	TRBJ2-7	NA	CASSSQEAGFFIEQYF	TGCGCCAGCAGCTCCCAGGAGGCCGGGTTTTTCATCGAGCAGTACTTC
TRBV5-1	NA	TRBJ2-2	NA	CASSLSTREGGELFF	TGCGCCAGCAGCTTGTCTACCAGGGAAGGTGGGGAGCTGTTTTTT
TRBV6-5	TRBD1	TRBJ2-2	NA	CASSQQGAGELFF	TGTGCCAGCAGTCAACAGGGGGCCGGGGAGCTGTTTTTT
TRBV11-2	NA	TRBJ2-3	NA	CASSPRGVPDTQYF	TGTGCCAGCAGCCCCAGAGGGGTCCCAGATACGCAGTATTTT
TRBV2	NA	TRBJ1-4	NA	CASSFPNEKLFF	TGTGCCAGCAGTTTCCCCAATGAAAAACTGTTTTTT
TRBV9	TRBD2	TRBJ2-7	NA	CASSVRAAGTSGTWQYF	TGTGCCAGCAGCGTAAGGGCAGCCGGGACTAGCGGGACTTGGCAGTACTTC
TRBV28	NA	TRBJ2-7	NA	CASSLRNRDYEQYF	TGTGCCAGCAGTTTGCGAAACAGGGATTACGAGCAGTACTTC
TRBV29-1	NA	TRBJ1-1	NA	CSVDGGFPEAFF	TGCAGCGTGGATGGGGGTTTCCCTGAAGCTTTCTTT
TRBV7-2	NA	TRBJ1-5	few	CASSMTQEAQHF	TGTGCCAGCAGCATGACCCAAGAGGCCCAGCATTTT
TRBV5-1	NA	TRBJ2-7	NA	CASSLVAGSNEQYF	TGCGCCAGCAGCTTGGTGGCGGGAAGCAACGAGCAGTACTTC
TRBV2	TRBD2	TRBJ2-3	NA	CCTYGLAGIGDTQYF	TGTTGTACCTATGGACTAGCGGGAATAGGAGATACGCAGTATTTT
TRBV25-1	TRBD2	TRBJ2-1	NA	CASSPAGLVTDEQFF	TGTGCCAGCAGTCCCGCGGGACTAGTCACCGATGAGCAGTTCTTC
TRBV27	NA	TRBJ2-7	NA	CASSRGGDNYEQYF	TGTGCCAGCAGTCGGGGAGGGGACAACTACGAGCAGTACTTC
TRBV5-1	NA	TRBJ1-1	NA	CASSKGELETEAFF	TGCGCCAGCTCGAAGGGGGAGCTGGAGACTGAAGCTTTCTTT
TRBV7-2	TRBD1	TRBJ2-7	NA	CASSPRGTGGSYEQYF	TGTGCCAGCAGCCCCCGCGGGACAGGGGGCAGCTACGAGCAGTACTTC
TRBV7-9	NA	TRBJ1-2	NA	CASSLGGTWNGYTF	TGTGCCAGCAGCTTAGGGGGCACATGGAATGGCTACACCTTC
TRBV6-1	TRBD1	TRBJ2-7	NA	CASSERTGGTYEQYF	TGTGCCAGCAGTGAAAGGACAGGGGGTACCTACGAGCAGTACTTC
TRBV2	NA	TRBJ1-3	NA	CARWGSEGSGNTIYF	TGTGCCAGGTGGGGCAGCGAAGGCTCTGGAAACACCATATATTTT
TRBV5-1	NA	TRBJ2-1	NA	CASSLGPLGEVKNEQFF	TGCGCCAGCAGCTTGGGCCCCTTGGGGGAGGTTAAAAATGAGCAGTTCTTC
TRBV30	NA	TRBJ1-1	NA	CAGGMNTEAFF	TGTGCCGGGGGGATGAACACTGAAGCTTTCTTT
TRBV11-2	NA	TRBJ2-1	NA	CASSLGFSNEQFF	TGTGCCAGCAGCTTAGGGTTTAGCAATGAGCAGTTCTTC
TRBV29-1	TRBD2	TRBJ2-3	NA	CSARAGGADTQYF	TGCAGCGCTAGAGCGGGAGGAGCAGATACGCAGTATTTT
TRBV29-1	NA	TRBJ1-1	NA	CSALGSHERWVF	TGCAGCGCGTTAGGGTCCCACGAGCGGTGGGTCTTT
TRBV4-2	NA	TRBJ1-2	NA	CASSATLANYGYTF	TGTGCCAGCAGCGCGACACTGGCTAACTATGGCTACACCTTC
TRBV10-3	NA	TRBJ1-1	NA	CAISERGVNTEAFF	TGTGCCATCAGTGAAAGGGGGGTGAACACTGAAGCTTTCTTT
TRBV27	TRBD1	TRBJ2-7	NA	CASRGGRYEQYF	TGTGCCAGCAGAGGGGGCCGATACGAGCAGTACTTC
TRBV5-1	TRBD2	TRBJ2-7	NA	CASSLDPSGTYEQYF	TGCGCCAGCAGCTTGGATCCTAGCGGGACCTACGAGCAGTACTTC
TRBV4-1	TRBD1	TRBJ1-2	many	CASSHQGQGVYSGYTF	TGCGCCAGCAGCCACCAGGGACAGGGGGTCTATAGTGGCTACACCTTC
TRBV5-1	TRBD1	TRBJ1-2	NA	CASSGTGNYGYTF	TGCGCCAGCAGCGGGACAGGGAACTATGGCTACACCTTC
TRBV6-5	NA	TRBJ1-2	NA	CASSPTEQANYGYTF	TGTGCCAGCAGCCCCACCGAACAGGCTAACTATGGCTACACCTTC
TRBV5-1	NA	TRBJ1-1	once	CASSLVPGVDTEAFF	TGCGCCAGCAGCTTGGTCCCGGGGGTGGACACTGAAGCTTTCTTT
TRBV7-2	NA	TRBJ1-2	NA	CASSPTGPRADYGYTF	TGTGCCAGCAGCCCTACTGGACCTCGTGCAGACTATGGCTACACCTTC
TRBV5-4	NA	TRBJ1-2	few	CASSPNTDNYGYTF	TGTGCCAGCAGCCCAAACACAGACAATTATGGCTACACCTTC
TRBV18	NA	TRBJ2-3	NA	CASSRVQTDTQYF	TGTGCCAGCTCACGGGTCCAAACAGATACGCAGTATTTT
TRBV5-1	NA	TRBJ2-1	once	CASSLGRSGSYNEQFF	TGCGCCAGCAGCTTGGGTAGGTCAGGCTCCTACAATGAGCAGTTCTTC
TRBV10-3	NA	TRBJ2-2	NA	CAISDPDRNTGELFF	TGTGCCATCAGCGACCCCGACAGAAACACCGGGGAGCTGTTTTTT
TRBV2	NA	TRBJ2-2	NA	CASRYTGELFF	TGTGCCAGCAGGTACACCGGGGAGCTGTTTTTT
TRBV9	NA	TRBJ2-7	NA	CASSVGTELTPPYEQYF	TGTGCCAGCAGCGTAGGCACAGAACTTACCCCTCCCTACGAGCAGTACTTC
TRBV7-9	TRBD1	TRBJ2-1	NA	CASSYPGQVYNEQFF	TGTGCCAGCAGCTACCCGGGACAGGTCTACAATGAGCAGTTCTTC
TRBV6-5	NA	TRBJ1-2	NA	CASSYFSGPNYGYTF	TGTGCCAGCAGTTATTTTTCGGGTCCTAACTATGGCTACACCTTC
TRBV4-3	NA	TRBJ1-5	NA	CASSQSFTALSNQPQHF	TGCGCCAGCAGCCAGAGCTTCACGGCCTTAAGCAATCAGCCCCAGCATTTT
TRBV10-3	NA	TRBJ1-2	NA	CAISEQALYGYTF	TGTGCCATCAGTGAGCAGGCACTCTATGGCTACACCTTC
TRBV6-5	NA	TRBJ1-1	NA	CASTDGDATEAFF	TGTGCCAGCACCGACGGGGATGCCACTGAAGCTTTCTTT
TRBV6-5	TRBD1	TRBJ2-1	once	CASRGDRPTYNEQFF	TGTGCCAGCAGGGGGGACAGGCCAACCTACAATGAGCAGTTCTTC
TRBV5-1	NA	TRBJ2-1	NA	CASSSILLSTNEQFF	TGCGCCAGCAGCTCGATCCTCCTTTCTACCAATGAGCAGTTCTTC
TRBV27	NA	TRBJ2-5	NA	CASSLYWGADTQYF	TGTGCCAGCAGTTTATATTGGGGGGCCGATACCCAGTACTTC
TRBV5-5	NA	TRBJ1-5	NA	CASSFSPIRQFYSNQPQHF	TGTGCCAGCAGCTTTAGCCCCATTAGGCAATTTTATAGCAATCAGCCCCAGCATTTT
TRBV5-1	NA	TRBJ2-5	NA	CASTFMTTGNSGETQYF	TGCGCCAGCACCTTCATGACCACGGGCAATTCGGGAGAGACCCAGTACTTC
TRBV30	TRBD1	TRBJ1-1	NA	CAWSDPRDRADTEAFF	TGTGCCTGGAGTGACCCCCGGGACAGGGCCGACACTGAAGCTTTCTTT
TRBV5-1	TRBD1	TRBJ2-3	NA	CASSFDRGTQYF	TGCGCCAGCAGCTTCGACAGGGGCACGCAGTATTTT
TRBV25-1	TRBD2	TRBJ2-5	NA	CASSDNALAGGETQYF	TGTGCCAGCAGTGACAATGCCCTAGCGGGAGGTGAGACCCAGTACTTC